This T cell receptor (beta chain) was documented in a study of vaccination and CD4 T cells after COVID-19. The overall study: Post-vaccine sample collection happened at a median of around 65 days after dose two, ranging 14 to 241.

As for this clonotype: The antigen is not known.

An Oncomine TCR Beta short-read assay was used to sequence the DNA from cultured CD4+ T cells. MiXCR, applied by TCRdb to the PCR reads, yields one record per CDR3 protein. Of roughly 14,000 distinct CDR3 sequences in the sample, approximately 58% are singletons; the top ten hold approximately 12%. Germline V lookup: CDR1 MNHNS, CDR2 SASEGT. Trimming removed 8 bases from V and 6 bases from J, with 14 bases in between. The CDR3 consists of 13 residues. Noted treatment: roughly 11-day PBMC culture with coronavirus spike peptide pools or control peptides (ViraFEST assay). The clonotype originates from a human donor who had recovered from COVID-19. This chain connects TRBV6-1 to TRBJ2-4, with D perhaps TRBD2 (5 bases). The sequencing sample was made of CD4+ T cells from blood, cultured in vitro. The CDR3 region is CASGFNEGNIQYF. DNA for the CDR3: TGTGCCAGCGGCTTTAACGAGGGAAACATTCAGTACTTC.